The present T cell receptor (beta chain) was sequenced within a study of T cells in Graves' hyperthyroidism and ophthalmopathy. RNA transcripts provided the source from which TCR beta CDR3 regions were amplified. An initial round of RT-PCR targeting the TCR CDR3 relied on the HTBI primer set. TCRdb re-called the multiplex PCR reads with MiXCR, one entry per CDR3 protein. The sample yields around 490,000 distinct CDR3 sequences, about 20% seen once. Points on this clonotype: The antigen remains undetermined.

This CDR3 is built from 16 residues. Per the germline V gene, CDR1 is KGHSH and CDR2 is LQKENI. Trimming cost V 0 bases and J 5 bases, with 16 bases left between them. Notes on the study in general: Most thyroid-expanded clonotypes above 0.001 were also found in blood.

The sequenced sample was blood. This chain connects TRBV18 to TRBJ1-1; D is unresolved. The TCR was taken from a man aged 35 to 55 with Graves' ophthalmopathy. The CDR3 reads CASSPPRGGRRTEAFF. CDR3 in DNA: TGTGCCAGCTCACCACCCCGGGGAGGGAGGCGTACTGAAGCTTTCTTT.